This TCR beta chain was observed in a study of cytomegalovirus exposure and HLA in healthy donors. Points from the study as a whole: The study put some 160 TCR beta chains on its list as cytomegalovirus-associated. As a later analysis revealed, most CMV-associated TCR beta chains appeared HLA-restricted. The Asian-associated ancestry cluster reportedly had fewer N-insertions than the roughly 670-donor mean in a later analysis.

The CDR3 loop spans 15 amino acids. Germline CDR1 reads SGHTA; CDR2 reads FQGNSA. The germline V and J ends were trimmed by 5 bases and 2 bases, with 15 bases remaining between them. PCR used 60 Vbeta primers and 13 Jbeta primers. TCRdb's copy holds only in-frame clones and misses some; the assay was immunoSEQ multiplex PCR. The table records more than 85,000 clones, approximately 80% of them present only once. This clone was detected once. The target antigen is unknown. The sequence came from a male donor in good health and CMV-seronegative. Sequencing input: PBMCs. The chain has TRBV7-2 and TRBJ1-2; no clear D. The CDR3 sequence is CASSRIRGGNYGYTF. The CDR3 nucleotides read TGTGCCAGCAGCCGGATCAGAGGAGGGAACTATGGCTACACCTTC.